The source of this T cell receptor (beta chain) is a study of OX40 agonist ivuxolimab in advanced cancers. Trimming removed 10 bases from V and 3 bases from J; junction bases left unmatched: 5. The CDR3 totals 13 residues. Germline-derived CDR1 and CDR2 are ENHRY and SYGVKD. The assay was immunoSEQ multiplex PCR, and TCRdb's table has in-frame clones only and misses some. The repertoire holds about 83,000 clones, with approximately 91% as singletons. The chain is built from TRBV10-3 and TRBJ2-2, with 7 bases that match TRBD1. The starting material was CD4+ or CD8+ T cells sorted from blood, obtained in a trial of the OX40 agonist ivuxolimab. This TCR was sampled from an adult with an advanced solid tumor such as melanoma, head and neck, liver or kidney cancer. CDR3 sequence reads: CATGQAYTGELFF. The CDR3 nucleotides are TGTGCCACAGGACAGGCGTACACCGGGGAGCTGTTTTTT.